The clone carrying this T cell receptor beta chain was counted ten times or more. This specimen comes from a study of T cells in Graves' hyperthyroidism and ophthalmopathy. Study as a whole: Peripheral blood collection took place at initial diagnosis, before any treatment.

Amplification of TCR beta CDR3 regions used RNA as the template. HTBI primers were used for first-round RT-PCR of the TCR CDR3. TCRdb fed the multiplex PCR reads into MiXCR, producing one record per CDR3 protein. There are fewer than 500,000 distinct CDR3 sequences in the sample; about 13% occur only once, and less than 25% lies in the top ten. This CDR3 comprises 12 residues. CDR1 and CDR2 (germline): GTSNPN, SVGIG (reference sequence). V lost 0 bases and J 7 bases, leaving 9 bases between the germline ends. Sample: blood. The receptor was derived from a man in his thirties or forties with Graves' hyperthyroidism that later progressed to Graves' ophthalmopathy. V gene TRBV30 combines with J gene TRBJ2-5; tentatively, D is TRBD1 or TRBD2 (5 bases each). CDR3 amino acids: CAWSVSGRTQYF. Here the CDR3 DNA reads TGTGCCTGGAGTGTCTCAGGGAGGACCCAGTACTTC.